This entry lists 9 T cell receptor beta chains sequenced from one sample in a study of T-cell reconstitution after alpha-beta-depleted transplantation in children. Preparation of the TCRbeta library used unique molecular identifiers. TCRdb called the PCR reads again in MiXCR, with one record for every CDR3 protein. This table holds hundreds of thousands of distinct CDR3 sequences, under 14% found once. The sample here was peripheral blood, taken 180 days after TCRalphabeta/CD19-depleted stem cell transplant. The receptors originated from a male patient between 2 and 15 years old who had a stem cell transplant for chronic granulomatous disease, so the T cells may come from the graft donor.

This clonotype was found a few times. V and J are TRBV19 and TRBJ1-1; possible D gene TRBD1, 5 bases. Trimming cost V 5 bases and J 2 bases, with 12 bases left between them. Per germline, CDR1 LNHDA and CDR2 SQIVND (reference sequence). This CDR3 contains 14 residues. The chain's CDR3 is CASSLAGTNTEAFF. The CDR3, as DNA: TGTGCCAGTAGTCTGGCCGGGACCAACACTGAAGCTTTCTTT. The variable domain in full, with the rest retrieved from reference TRBV19 and TRBJ1-1, is DGGITQSPKYLFRKEGQNVTLSCEQNLNHDAMYWYRQDPGQGLRLIYYSQIVNDFQKGDIAEGYSVSREKKESFPLTVTSAQKNPTAFYLCASSLAGTNTEAFFGQGTRLTVV.

Ten or more counts support this clonotype. The chain links TRBV6-5 to TRBJ2-3; 8 bases are shared with TRBD2. The germline gives CDR1 MNHEY, CDR2 SVGAGI. V trimming: 1 base; J trimming: 0 bases; junction bases outside the gene matches: 6. This CDR3 region has 17 residues. This chain's CDR3 is CASSYYIAGTSTDTQYF. In DNA, the CDR3 is TGTGCCAGCAGTTACTACATAGCGGGGACGAGCACAGATACGCAGTATTTT.

This clonotype occurred many times. The rearrangement joins TRBV10-3 to TRBJ1-5; D not resolved. The germline V and J ends were trimmed by 3 bases and 1 base, with 7 bases remaining between them. The length of the CDR3 is 14 residues. CDR1 ENHRY and CDR2 SYGVKD come from the germline V gene. The CDR3 is CAISEGRSNQPQHF. In DNA, the CDR3 is TGTGCCATCAGTGAAGGCAGGAGCAATCAGCCCCAGCATTTT.

This clonotype was found many times. The chain employs TRBV4-3 and TRBJ2-2, with a tentative D call TRBD2 (6 bases). This CDR3 has 14 residues. Germline V lookup: CDR1 LGHNA, CDR2 YSLEER. Trimming removed 8 bases from V and 8 bases from J, with 18 bases in between. The CDR3 DNA follows: TGCGCCAGCCGGACCGTGGGGGGAGCTGGGGAGCTGTTTTTT. This codes for CASRTVGGAGELFF.

The sample holds many counts of this clonotype. This chain connects TRBV20-1 to TRBJ2-7; the match to TRBD2 covers 13 bases. This CDR3 has 14 amino acids. Looked up from germline, CDR1 is DFQATT and CDR2 is SNEGSKA (reference sequence). The V segment lost 6 bases and the J segment 6 bases; nucleotides outside the gene matches: 8. The chain's CDR3 is CSAPGLAGASEQYF. The CDR3 nucleotides read TGCAGTGCCCCAGGACTAGCGGGGGCGTCCGAGCAGTACTTC.

This clonotype was seen at least ten times. The chain couples TRBV21-1 to TRBJ2-3; the DNA was not compared with TRBD1, the D call given in the table. TRBV21-1 is tagged as a pseudogene. CDR3 length: 14 residues. CDR3 residues: CASSIREWADTQYF. CDR3 in DNA: TGTGCCAGCAGCATCCGGGAGTGGGCAGATACGCAGTATTTT.

The sample holds many counts of this clonotype. V is TRBV27 and J is TRBJ2-1; the D is unclear. Germline loops: CDR1 MNHEY, CDR2 SMNVEV (reference sequence). Deletions cut 6 bases from V and 0 bases from J, with 6 bases between. This CDR3 is 13 amino acids long. The CDR3 coding sequence is TGTGCCAGCAGCTCAGGCTCCTACAATGAGCAGTTCTTC. Its translation is CASSSGSYNEQFF.

The sample holds many counts of this clonotype. The chain has TRBV9 and TRBJ2-1; 11 bases line up with TRBD2. Trimming cost V 4 bases and J 8 bases; bases outside gene matches: 14. This CDR3 is 17 amino acids long. CDR1 and CDR2 (germline): SGDLS, YYNGEE. The CDR3 DNA reads TGTGCCAGCAGCTACGGACTAGCGGGTCCGGGGCGCGATGAGCAGTTCTTC. Translation: CASSYGLAGPGRDEQFF.

Many counts were recorded for this clonotype. V is TRBV20-1 and J is TRBJ2-1; D tentatively fits TRBD1 or TRBD2 (5 bases each). Trimming took 6 bases from V and 1 from J, leaving 16 bases between them. Germline V gene sequence: CDR1 DFQATT, CDR2 SNEGSKA (reference sequence). The CDR3 length is 15 residues. The CDR3 here is CSADGAGASYNEQFF. CDR3 nucleotide sequence: TGCAGTGCCGACGGGGCCGGGGCATCCTACAATGAGCAGTTCTTC.